This T cell receptor (beta chain) was recorded in a study of T cells in Graves' hyperthyroidism and ophthalmopathy. The CDR3 contains 15 residues. Losses at the gene ends were 1 base for V and 3 bases for J; bases not matched to a gene: 1. Germline V gene lookup returns CDR1 SGHTA and CDR2 FQGTGA. Amplification yielded TCR beta CDR3 regions, with RNA transcripts as the source. An initial round of RT-PCR targeting the TCR CDR3 relied on the HTBI primer set. MiXCR, applied by TCRdb to the multiplex PCR reads, yields one record per CDR3 protein. Of over 150,000 distinct CDR3 sequences in the sample, approximately 15% were seen once. Diagnoses rested on clinical symptoms, serum thyroxine and TRAb, thyroid ultrasound and orbital computed tomography. The PBMCs had their origin in around 9.1 ml of fresh peripheral blood.

The rearrangement uses TRBV7-3 and TRBJ2-5; 11 bases line up with TRBD2. Input material: blood. This clonotype was sampled from a woman aged 50 to 60 with Graves' hyperthyroidism. The CDR3 spells CASSLIAGGKETQYF. The CDR3 nucleotides read TGTGCCAGCAGCTTAATAGCGGGGGGGAAAGAGACCCAGTACTTC.